Below are 28 T cell receptor beta chains sequenced from a single sample in a study of Graves' ophthalmopathy and Graves' hyperthyroidism. Amplified material comprised TCR beta CDR3 regions derived from RNA transcripts. First-round RT-PCR employed HTBI primers, with a second-round multiplex PCR after it. Via MiXCR, TCRdb re-called the multiplex PCR reads, giving one row per CDR3 protein. The repertoire holds around 470,000 distinct CDR3 sequences, with around 14% as singletons. Sequenced: blood. All receptors come from a woman in her twenties or thirties with Graves' ophthalmopathy.

At least ten counts were recorded for this clonotype. This chain uses TRBV20-1 with TRBJ2-7; the D is unclear. The CDR3 sequence is 13 residues long. Deletions cut 0 bases from V and 1 base from J, with 7 bases between. Looked up from germline, CDR1 is DFQATT and CDR2 is SNEGSKA (reference sequence). This CDR3 is CSARDYSSYEQYF. DNA for the CDR3: TGCAGTGCTAGAGATTACAGTTCCTACGAGCAGTACTTC.

This clonotype occurred many times. The chain recombines TRBV7-2 with TRBJ1-1; possibly TRBD1 for D (5 bases). This CDR3 contains 19 residues. Trimming shortened V by 2 bases and J by 1 base, and 23 bases separated the two germline ends. Germline lookup yields CDR1 SGHTA and CDR2 FQGNSA. CDR3 coding DNA: TGTGCCAGCAGCTTATTGGGGACTTATAACCACGCGCAGAACACTGAAGCTTTCTTT. Protein sequence: CASSLLGTYNHAQNTEAFF.

This clonotype was seen many times. This chain connects TRBV28 to TRBJ2-5, with TRBD2 matching 7 bases. With V trimmed by 3 bases and J by 1 base, 5 bases remained unmatched. This CDR3 has 15 amino acids. The germline gives CDR1 MDHEN, CDR2 SYDVKM. Here the CDR3 DNA reads TGTGCCAGCAGTTTTGGGGGGGGACTCCAAGAGACCCAGTACTTC. It specifies CASSFGGGLQETQYF.

A note on this clonotype: The junction shows a germline mismatch at one end, possibly a read error. CDR3 bases: TGCAGCGTTAGGGACCACGAGACCCAGTACTTC. Protein sequence: CSVRDHETQYF. The chain couples TRBV29-1 to TRBJ2-5; possibly TRBD1 or TRBD2 for D (5 bases each). The germline V gene encodes CDR1 SQVTM and CDR2 ANQGSEA. The CDR3 loop spans 11 amino acids.

With respect to this clonotype: A single base separates this from a much larger clone, so it may be a read error. The rearrangement uses TRBV27 and TRBJ1-1; D is unresolved. The CDR3 has 15 amino acids. Germline CDR1 reads MNHEY; CDR2 reads SMNVEV (reference sequence). CDR3 region: CASSLLSRGTTEACF. The CDR3 bases are TGTGCCAGCAGTTTATTATCCCGAGGAACCACTGAAGCTTGCTTT.

This clonotype occurred many times. V and J are TRBV12-3 or TRBV12-4 and TRBJ2-1; TRBD1 aligns across 7 bases. The CDR3 runs 14 residues. J was trimmed by 9 bases and V by 1 base; bases with no gene match: 6. CDR3 protein: CASSLGGQWSEQFF. The CDR3 region has the DNA TGTGCCAGCAGTTTAGGGGGACAGTGGAGTGAGCAGTTCTTC.

The table lists this clonotype with a few counts. One end of the junction varies from germline; a read error may be responsible. This chain joins TRBV12-3 or TRBV12-4 and TRBJ2-5; D may be TRBD1 or TRBD2 (5 bases each). CDR3 length: 14 amino acids. The CDR3, as DNA: TGTACCAGCAGTTGGGGTCAGGGAGTAGAGACCCAGTACTTC. It encodes CTSSWGQGVETQYF.

This clonotype was observed many times. The rearrangement links TRBV13 to TRBJ2-2, with D uncertain. Germline-derived CDR1 and CDR2 are PRHDT and FYEKMQ (reference sequence). V was cut by 3 bases and J by 3 bases, with 5 bases left in between. The CDR3 spans 13 residues. CDR3 coding DNA: TGTGCCAGCAGCTTCTCAGACACCGGGGAGCTGTTTTTT. Amino acids: CASSFSDTGELFF.

In this sample, this clonotype turned up many times. This chain joins TRBV6-1 and TRBJ2-7, with D possibly TRBD1 on 6 matching bases. There are 16 residues in the CDR3. CDR1 is MNHNS and CDR2 is SASEGT in the germline V gene. V was cut by 8 bases and J by 3 bases, with 23 bases left in between. The CDR3 sequence: CASGAPQGQLGYEQYF. CDR3 DNA: TGTGCCAGCGGAGCCCCACAGGGTCAACTCGGCTACGAGCAGTACTTC.

This clonotype was picked up many times. V is TRBV6-5 and J is TRBJ2-7; TRBD2 is a possible D gene (6 bases). From germline, CDR1 is MNHEY and CDR2 SVGAGI. This CDR3 is 15 amino acids long. V was pared by 0 bases and J by 4 bases, with 13 bases between. The CDR3 loop reads CASSYSGGNPYEQYF. For the CDR3, the DNA is TGTGCCAGCAGTTACTCAGGCGGGAACCCTTACGAGCAGTACTTC.

The chain combines TRBV7-6 with TRBJ1-1; D might be TRBD1 (6 bases). Between the trimmed V and J ends, which lost 9 bases and 5 bases, there was a span of 22 bases. The germline CDR1 and CDR2 sequences are SGHVS and FNYEAQ. CDR3 size: 15 residues. CDR3: CASSPFNGGGTEAFF. As DNA, the CDR3 is TGTGCCAGTAGTCCCTTTAACGGGGGCGGGACTGAAGCTTTCTTT.

There are many counts of this clonotype. The chain couples TRBV28 to TRBJ1-2; no clear D gene. Trimming shortened V by 1 base and J by 3 bases, and 9 bases separated the two germline ends. In germline, CDR1 is MDHEN, CDR2 SYDVKM. The CDR3 runs 14 residues. CDR3 in DNA: TGTGCCAGCAGTTTATACCGGTCGGACTATGGCTACACCTTC. This codes for CASSLYRSDYGYTF.

This clonotype was seen at least ten times. The chain links TRBV6-1 to TRBJ1-2; TRBD1 matches 9 bases. CDR3 size: 14 residues. Germline values: CDR1 MNHNS, CDR2 SASEGT. Trimming took 5 bases from V and 8 from J; bases not matched to a gene: 9. This CDR3 reads CASSLTGGASGYTF. CDR3 DNA sequence: TGTGCCAGCAGTCTGACAGGGGGGGCCTCGGGCTACACCTTC.

There are many counts of this clonotype. The chain links TRBV19 to TRBJ1-5, with 8 bases identical to TRBD1. This CDR3 region has 15 residues. Germline CDR1 LNHDA, CDR2 SQIVND (reference sequence). V gave up 7 bases and J gave up 3 bases; unmatched junction bases: 8. CDR3 in DNA: TGTGCCAGTAACACTCCGGGACAGGACAATCAGCCCCAGCATTTT. Translating it yields CASNTPGQDNQPQHF.

Ten or more counts support this clonotype. J is TRBJ1-3 and V is TRBV6-1, with 9 bases aligning to TRBD1. The CDR3 is 13 amino acids. Trimming cost V 7 bases and J 7 bases; bases outside gene matches: 5. CDR1 and CDR2 (germline): MNHNS, SASEGT. CDR3 region: CASIRDRVNTIYF. As DNA, the CDR3 is TGTGCCAGCATCCGGGACAGGGTGAACACCATATATTTT.

In its sample, this clonotype was seen many times. V and J are TRBV27 and TRBJ1-6; TRBD1 might be the D (6 bases). Trimming cost V 3 bases and J 7 bases, with 13 bases left between them. From germline, CDR1 is MNHEY and CDR2 SMNVEV (reference sequence). The CDR3 spans 15 residues. The CDR3 DNA follows: TGTGCCAGCAGTTTGGGTTACAGGGTCAATTCACCCCTCCACTTT. Its protein is CASSLGYRVNSPLHF.

The chain recombines TRBV29-1 with TRBJ1-5; weak D call: TRBD1 (6 bases). Trimming left V 4 bases short and J 9 bases short, with 16 bases between. This CDR3 is 13 amino acids long. The germline V gene encodes CDR1 SQVTM and CDR2 ANQGSEA. This CDR3 is CSVGQASYGPQHF. The DNA for the CDR3 is TGCAGCGTTGGACAGGCCAGCTATGGGCCCCAGCATTTT.

This clonotype has at least ten counts. V is TRBV27 and J is TRBJ2-7, with D perhaps matching TRBD1 (6 bases). The CDR3 extends over 14 amino acids. Germline values: CDR1 MNHEY, CDR2 SMNVEV (reference sequence). Between the trimmed V and J ends, which lost 3 bases and 6 bases, there was a span of 15 bases. CDR3 DNA sequence: TGTGCCAGCAGTTTTCAGGGGCTCTCTGCCGAGCAGTACTTC. This codes for CASSFQGLSAEQYF.

This rearrangement joins TRBV2 to TRBJ2-7, with D possibly called TRBD1 or TRBD2 (7 bases each). Per germline, CDR1 SNHLY and CDR2 FYNNEI. With 7 bases removed from V and 6 bases from J, the gap between germline ends came to 16 bases. The CDR3 sequence is 13 residues long. In DNA form, the CDR3 reads TGTGCCAGCAAGTGGGAGGGGGCGGTCGAGCAGTACTTC. Its protein product is CASKWEGAVEQYF.

This clonotype showed up just once. The rearrangement joins TRBV7-9 to TRBJ2-5; weak D call: TRBD1 (6 bases). V was trimmed by 6 bases and J by 4 bases, leaving 12 bases between them. CDR1 is SEHNR, CDR2 FQNEAQ, per germline (reference sequence). This CDR3 is 13 amino acids long. The CDR3 coding sequence is TGTGCCAGCAGGCCCCAGGGGAGAGAGACCCAGTACTTC. It is translated as CASRPQGRETQYF.

This clonotype has at least ten counts. The chain recombines TRBV12-5 with TRBJ2-7; D is ambiguous. V gave up 3 bases and J gave up 6 bases, with 9 bases separating them. CDR1 and CDR2 (germline): LGHNT, FRNRAP. The CDR3 is 12 amino acids. CDR3 in DNA: TGTGCTAGTGGTTTAAGCCCCCGCGAGCAGTACTTC. Translated: CASGLSPREQYF.

In its sample, this clonotype was seen many times. The gene calls are TRBV19 and TRBJ1-5, with D unclear. V gave up 3 bases and J gave up 4 bases, with 7 bases separating them. Germline-derived CDR1 and CDR2 are LNHDA and SQIVND (reference sequence). The CDR3 is made up of 13 amino acids. CDR3 coding DNA: TGTGCCAGTAGTATCGGGCGTAATCAGCCCCAGCATTTT. Translating gives CASSIGRNQPQHF.

This clonotype was counted ten times or more. This chain joins TRBV27 and TRBJ1-1; D perhaps matches TRBD1 (5 bases). The CDR3 sequence is 11 residues long. Germline V gene sequence: CDR1 MNHEY, CDR2 SMNVEV (reference sequence). Trimming removed 9 bases from V and 3 bases from J, with 8 bases in between. The CDR3 nucleotides are TGTGCCAGTCAGGGATACACTGAAGCTTTCTTT. It translates to CASQGYTEAFF.

This clonotype was counted at least ten times. This rearrangement joins TRBV7-2 to TRBJ2-7, with unresolved D. V gave up 0 bases and J gave up 1 base, with 10 bases separating them. The CDR3 extends over 15 amino acids. CDR1 SGHTA and CDR2 FQGNSA come from the germline V gene. The CDR3 DNA reads as TGTGCCAGCAGCTTAGCGCTGGGCAGATCCTACGAGCAGTACTTC. Amino acids: CASSLALGRSYEQYF.

This clonotype was seen only a few times. The chain carries TRBV4-1 and TRBJ2-7; 7 bases map to TRBD1. V lost 4 bases to trimming and J lost 3 bases; unmatched junction nucleotides: 9. The CDR3 sequence is 15 residues long. The germline V gene has CDR1 MGHRA and CDR2 YSYEKL. The CDR3 DNA is TGCGCCAGCAGCCTTTCGACAGGGCCCATCTACGAGCAGTACTTC. It codes for CASSLSTGPIYEQYF.

This clonotype was found many times. The chain couples TRBV12-3 or TRBV12-4 to TRBJ1-2; D is perhaps TRBD1 (6 bases). This CDR3 spans 16 amino acids. Trimming pared 4 bases from V and 0 bases from J, leaving 15 bases between. Here the CDR3 DNA reads TGTGCCAGCAGTTACCCCCCAGGGGTAGCTAACTATGGCTACACCTTC. Amino acid sequence: CASSYPPGVANYGYTF.

The sample holds a few counts of this clonotype. This may come from a read error, since a much larger clone is one base off. This chain connects TRBV6-1 to TRBJ2-4; D gene unclear. The CDR3 sequence is 13 residues long. Per germline, CDR1 MNHNS and CDR2 SASEGT. CDR3 residues: CAGSMILKGIQYF. The CDR3 DNA reads TGTGCCGGCAGCATGATCCTGAAAGGCATTCAGTACTTC.

The gene calls are TRBV6-1 and TRBJ2-5, with TRBD2 matching over 10 bases. The J segment lost 2 bases and the V segment lost 7 bases, leaving 10 bases of the junction unmatched. The germline V gene encodes CDR1 MNHNS and CDR2 SASEGT. The CDR3 is made up of 16 amino acids. The CDR3 loop reads CASNPRTSGPQETQYF. The CDR3, as DNA: TGTGCCAGCAACCCCCGGACTAGCGGACCACAAGAGACCCAGTACTTC.